This T cell receptor beta chain was identified during a study of shared clonotypes between healthy human individuals. The wider study: Researchers assigned three CD4 naive, three CD4 memory, two CD8 naive and one CD8 memory plate to each donor.

As regards this clone: Its specificity is not known.

Study-level findings and limits: Donor scarcity curtailed the genetic and exposure-history diversity represented herein.

Naive-designated CD8 cells lacked CD45RO, were positively enriched for CCR7, and omitted terminally differentiated effector memory CD45RA+ cells. An even split of each subset's genomic DNA across several immunoSEQ plates was performed. Clones were sequenced by immunoSEQ multiplex PCR, and TCRdb holds only the in-frame ones, with some missing. Among 1.5 million to 2.5 million clones listed, about 95% were seen once. Looked up from germline, CDR1 is MDHEN and CDR2 is SYDVKM. V was pared by 4 bases and J by 4 bases, with 9 bases of the junction left unmatched. The CDR3 extends over 16 amino acids. Sequences were obtained from naive CD8+ T cells sorted from blood. This rearrangement joins TRBV28 to TRBJ1-5; 8 bases are a match to TRBD1. The receptor was isolated from a man younger than 35 in good health. The CDR3 spells CASSSPGTGQNQPQHF. Written as DNA, the CDR3 is TGTGCCAGCAGTTCCCCCGGGACAGGCCAAAATCAGCCCCAGCATTTT.